A selection of T cell receptor beta chains follows, all from one sample in a study of CD8+ T cells in alopecia areata. Libraries were prepared by immunoSEQ multiplex PCR; TCRdb keeps only in-frame clonotypes and omits some of them. The sample shows 120,000 or so clones, around 45% of them seen only once. The specimen was NKG2D-low CD8+ T cells sorted from blood. These receptors were collected from a human donor with alopecia areata. Both conserved end residues are part of each CDR3. The D gene is left open where the match is weak. The size of a clone is reported for some rows only, either as once, few or many, or as a class for expanded clones.

D gene	V gene	J gene	clone size	CDR3 protein	CDR3 DNA
NA	TRBV30	TRBJ1-1	NA	CAWTPPASTEAFF	TGTGCCTGGACACCTCCCGCTTCCACTGAAGCTTTCTTT
NA	TRBV11-2	TRBJ1-5	few	CASSLGGSNQPQHF	TGTGCCAGCAGCCTCGGGGGCAGCAATCAGCCCCAGCATTTT
TRBD1	TRBV28	TRBJ2-2	few	CASSPTGSGELFF	TGTGCCAGCAGCCCGACAGGGTCCGGGGAGCTGTTTTTT
NA	TRBV29-1	TRBJ1-2	NA	CSVFSGYGYTF	TGCAGCGTTTTTTCGGGCTATGGCTACACCTTC
NA	TRBV6-5	TRBJ2-7	NA	CASSYPKNAYEQYF	TGTGCCAGCAGTTATCCCAAAAACGCCTACGAGCAGTACTTC
NA	TRBV5-1	TRBJ2-7	few	CASSLGYEQYF	TGCGCCAGCAGCTTGGGATACGAGCAGTACTTC
TRBD1	TRBV6-5	TRBJ2-7	NA	CASSPGQVSYEQYF	TGTGCCAGCAGTCCCGGACAGGTCTCCTACGAGCAGTACTTC
TRBD1	TRBV27	TRBJ2-7	once	CASSLRQGYEQYF	TGTGCCAGCAGTTTACGACAGGGCTACGAGCAGTACTTC
TRBD2	TRBV7-2	TRBJ2-7	NA	CASSFGTSGYEQYF	TGTGCCAGCAGTTTCGGCACTAGCGGTTACGAGCAGTACTTC
NA	TRBV4-1	TRBJ1-6	many	CASSQQPTGLQSPLHF	TGCGCCAGCAGCCAACAACCGACAGGACTCCAATCACCCCTCCACTTT
NA	TRBV30	TRBJ2-6	NA	CAWGPGANVLTF	TGTGCCTGGGGGCCTGGGGCCAACGTCCTGACTTTC
TRBD2	TRBV6-4	TRBJ2-1	many	CASSIATSGHEQFF	TGTGCCAGCAGTATCGCGACTAGCGGGCATGAGCAGTTCTTC
NA	TRBV29-1	TRBJ2-7	NA	CSVDAGASPYEQYF	TGCAGCGTTGATGCCGGGGCGTCTCCCTACGAGCAGTACTTC
NA	TRBV30	TRBJ2-6	few	CAWSVGSGANVLTF	TGTGCCTGGAGTGTGGGCTCTGGGGCCAACGTCCTGACTTTC
NA	TRBV7-9	TRBJ2-7	few	CASSPSRGKYF	TGTGCCAGCAGCCCGTCCAGAGGGAAGTACTTC
NA	TRBV23-1	TRBJ2-6	NA	CASSQPGVGRTNVLTF	TGCGCCAGCAGTCAACCAGGGGTAGGAAGGACCAACGTCCTGACTTTC
TRBD1	TRBV7-9	TRBJ1-4	NA	CASSRPTGVNEKLFF	TGTGCCAGCAGCCGGCCAACAGGGGTTAATGAAAAACTGTTTTTT
TRBD1	TRBV27	TRBJ2-7	NA	CASRTGSIEQYF	TGTGCCAGCCGGACAGGTTCTATTGAGCAGTACTTC
NA	TRBV11-2	TRBJ2-5	NA	CASSLVSTEETQYF	TGTGCCAGCAGCTTAGTTAGTACAGAAGAGACCCAGTACTTC
TRBD1	TRBV29-1	TRBJ1-2	NA	CSTWTGYNYGYTF	TGCAGCACGTGGACAGGCTATAACTATGGCTACACCTTC
TRBD1	TRBV13	TRBJ2-2	NA	CASTGGLTGELFF	TGTGCCAGCACAGGGGGCCTTACCGGGGAGCTGTTTTTT
TRBD2	TRBV27	TRBJ2-7	NA	CASSLAGDYEQYF	TGTGCCAGCAGTTTAGCGGGGGACTACGAGCAGTACTTC
NA	TRBV4-1	TRBJ2-1	NA	CASSQGPQQFF	TGCGCCAGCAGCCAAGGCCCCCAGCAGTTCTTC
NA	TRBV5-1	TRBJ2-7	once	CASSQSSYEQYF	TGCGCCAGCAGCCAGTCATCCTACGAGCAGTACTTC
NA	TRBV20-1	TRBJ1-2	NA	CSANPGYTF	TGCAGTGCTAACCCCGGCTACACCTTC
NA	TRBV4-1	TRBJ2-5	NA	CASAPGPQETQYF	TGCGCCTCCGCACCGGGACCCCAAGAGACCCAGTACTTC
NA	TRBV6-5	TRBJ2-2	NA	CASSYSGFNGELFF	TGTGCCAGCAGTTACTCCGGGTTCAACGGGGAGCTGTTTTTT
NA	TRBV29-1	TRBJ2-7	NA	CSVEEQAYEQYF	TGCAGCGTTGAAGAACAGGCCTACGAGCAGTACTTC
NA	TRBV2	TRBJ2-7	NA	CASIGYEQYF	TGTGCCAGCATAGGGTACGAGCAGTACTTC
NA	TRBV28	TRBJ2-2	few	CASSNFGELFF	TGTGCCAGCAGTAATTTCGGGGAGCTGTTTTTT
TRBD2	TRBV29-1	TRBJ2-3	few	CSGQGTSGGGTDTQYF	TGCAGCGGACAGGGGACTAGCGGGGGGGGCACAGATACGCAGTATTTT
NA	TRBV7-8	TRBJ2-3	few	CASSLAPGGTDTQYF	TGTGCCAGCAGCTTAGCGCCTGGCGGGACAGATACGCAGTATTTT
TRBD1	TRBV6-9	TRBJ2-2	NA	CASSYRTGRIPGELFF	TGTGCCAGCAGTTATCGGACAGGGCGAATTCCCGGGGAGCTGTTTTTT
NA	TRBV7-6	TRBJ2-6	NA	CASSLVVLGSGANVLTF	TGTGCCAGCAGCTTAGTCGTTCTCGGTAGTGGGGCCAACGTCCTGACTTTC
NA	TRBV4-3	TRBJ2-7	NA	CASSQGQAPYEQYF	TGCGCCAGCAGCCAAGGGCAGGCCCCCTACGAGCAGTACTTC
TRBD1	TRBV2	TRBJ1-1	NA	CASSETGGAMNTEAFF	TGTGCCAGCAGTGAGACAGGGGGGGCCATGAACACTGAAGCTTTCTTT
NA	TRBV29-1	TRBJ2-7	few	CSAVSRVKYEQYF	TGCAGCGCTGTTTCCAGGGTAAAGTACGAGCAGTACTTC
TRBD1	TRBV27	TRBJ1-2	NA	CASKDRGPGYTF	TGTGCCAGCAAGGACAGGGGGCCTGGCTACACCTTC
TRBD1	TRBV29-1	TRBJ2-3	NA	CSVAYQGEDTQYF	TGCAGCGTTGCCTACCAGGGGGAAGATACGCAGTATTTT
NA	TRBV28	TRBJ2-7	few	CASSPGGGGEQYF	TGTGCCAGCAGTCCGGGAGGAGGGGGAGAGCAGTACTTC
TRBD2	TRBV30	TRBJ2-3	NA	CAWSVTGGASTDTQYF	TGTGCCTGGAGTGTGACGGGAGGGGCGAGCACAGATACGCAGTATTTT
TRBD2	TRBV27	TRBJ2-5	NA	CATTDSGGETQYF	TGTGCCACTACAGATTCGGGAGGGGAGACCCAGTACTTC
NA	TRBV30	TRBJ1-1	NA	CAWWEPKNTEAFF	TGTGCCTGGTGGGAACCAAAGAACACTGAAGCTTTCTTT
TRBD2	TRBV29-1	TRBJ2-5	NA	CSVEGLAEETQYF	TGCAGCGTTGAGGGACTAGCGGAAGAGACCCAGTACTTC
NA	TRBV2	TRBJ1-1	NA	CASRPDPGQQVNTEAFF	TGTGCCAGCAGGCCCGACCCAGGGCAGCAGGTGAACACTGAAGCTTTCTTT
NA	TRBV18	TRBJ2-1	NA	CASSPRRKGSSYNEQFF	TGTGCCAGCTCACCACGTCGAAAGGGGAGCTCCTACAATGAGCAGTTCTTC
TRBD2	TRBV29-1	TRBJ2-5	few	CSAGGEFGTQYF	TGCAGCGCCGGGGGGGAGTTCGGGACCCAGTACTTC
TRBD2	TRBV30	TRBJ2-3	NA	CAWRGLAADTQYF	TGTGCCTGGAGGGGACTAGCCGCAGATACGCAGTATTTT
NA	TRBV7-9	TRBJ2-1	NA	CASSEAESYNEQFF	TGTGCCAGCAGCGAAGCAGAGTCTTACAATGAGCAGTTCTTC
NA	TRBV23-1	TRBJ1-1	few	CASSPSLQAFF	TGCGCCAGCAGTCCCTCTCTCCAAGCTTTCTTT
NA	TRBV29-1	TRBJ2-2	few	CSVEGDPNTGELFF	TGCAGCGTTGAAGGGGACCCCAACACCGGGGAGCTGTTTTTT
NA	TRBV9	TRBJ2-5	NA	CASSSPRRGTVHQETQYF	TGTGCCAGCAGCTCCCCAAGGCGAGGGACCGTGCATCAAGAGACCCAGTACTTC
NA	TRBV7-9	TRBJ2-7	NA	CGSSIGSSYEQYF	TGTGGCAGCTCGATCGGGAGCTCCTACGAGCAGTACTTC
TRBD1	TRBV28	TRBJ2-4	NA	CASSLAGGGPKNIQYF	TGTGCCAGCAGTTTAGCAGGGGGTGGACCCAAAAACATTCAGTACTTC
NA	TRBV29-1	TRBJ2-1	NA	CSVPRDTRRNEQFF	TGCAGCGTGCCCCGGGACACTCGGCGTAATGAGCAGTTCTTC
NA	TRBV5-6	TRBJ2-1	few	CASSFVQSSYNEQFF	TGTGCCAGCAGCTTCGTCCAGAGCTCCTACAATGAGCAGTTCTTC